A selection of T cell receptor beta chains follows, all from one sample in a study of T cell responses to AZD1222 COVID-19 vaccine. Sequenced by immunoSEQ multiplex PCR; TCRdb stores in-frame clones only, minus some. Among over 60,000 clones listed, 80% were seen once. The sequencing here drew on peripheral blood, taken 28 days after the second AZD1222 dose. The receptors come from an adult who received the AZD1222 COVID-19 vaccine. Both conserved end residues are part of each CDR3. A D gene is named only where the DNA matches it firmly. Size is omitted from some rows. Given values are once, few, many or a class for expanded clones.

DNA	CDR3	D	V	size	J
TGTGCCAGCAGCTTTTACGCTAACTATGGCTACACCTTC	CASSFYANYGYTF	.	TRBV7-9	medium-sized	TRBJ1-2
TGTGCCAGCAGTGAATACCCTGACAGGGGGGTTTATACTGAAGCTTTCTTT	CASSEYPDRGVYTEAFF	TRBD1	TRBV25-1	.	TRBJ1-1
TGTGCCAGCAGGGCGGATACAGATACGCAGTATTTT	CASRADTDTQYF	.	TRBV2	.	TRBJ2-3
TGTGCCAGTAGTATAGCCGGGCGCACCGGGGAGCTGTTTTTT	CASSIAGRTGELFF	.	TRBV19	.	TRBJ2-2
TGTGCCAGCTCACCCTTGGGCACAGAAGGCACCATATATTTT	CASSPLGTEGTIYF	.	TRBV18	.	TRBJ1-3
TGTGCCAGCAAAGGGGAAGAGACCCAGTACTTC	CASKGEETQYF	.	TRBV28	.	TRBJ2-5
TGCGCCAGCAGGGACAGTGCTAGCTCTGGAAACACCATATATTTT	CASRDSASSGNTIYF	.	TRBV10-2	.	TRBJ1-3
TGCGCCAGCAGTGAGGAGGCGGAATCCTACAATGAGCAGTTCTTC	CASSEEAESYNEQFF	.	TRBV10-1	.	TRBJ2-1
TGTGCCAGCAGCGCACAGGGGGCGGGTAATTCACCCCTCCACTTT	CASSAQGAGNSPLHF	TRBD1	TRBV2	.	TRBJ1-6
TGTGCCAGCAGTATGCAGGGGTGGGCCGGGGAGCTGTTTTTT	CASSMQGWAGELFF	.	TRBV27	few	TRBJ2-2
TGTGCCAGCAGCAATCCGGGACTAGCGGGGGGCATCGATACGCAGTATTTT	CASSNPGLAGGIDTQYF	TRBD2	TRBV7-8	once	TRBJ2-3
TGTGCCAGCAGTCTGGACAATAACTATGGCTACACCTTC	CASSLDNNYGYTF	.	TRBV28	.	TRBJ1-2
TGTGCCAGCAGCCCGGGACTCCACTCCTACAATGAGCAGTTCTTC	CASSPGLHSYNEQFF	.	TRBV9	once	TRBJ2-1
TGCGCCAGCAGGCCCGACGGTGCAACTAATGAAAAACTGTTTTTT	CASRPDGATNEKLFF	.	TRBV5-1	.	TRBJ1-4
TGCGCCAGCAGCAATACAGGGGTCGGAAACACCATATATTTT	CASSNTGVGNTIYF	TRBD1	TRBV5-1	.	TRBJ1-3
TGCGCCAGCAGCCAAGATAGCAGGGTGGTTACGCAGTATTTT	CASSQDSRVVTQYF	.	TRBV4-1	.	TRBJ2-3
TGTGCCAGCAGTAGCCGAGATAAGGAGACCCAGTACTTC	CASSSRDKETQYF	.	TRBV12-3/TRBV12-4	few	TRBJ2-5
TGTGCCAGCAGACGGGGGGACAGGGCTAATGAAAAACTGTTTTTT	CASRRGDRANEKLFF	TRBD1	TRBV28	.	TRBJ1-4
TGTGCCAGCAGCTTGGATCTAGCGGGGCTGTACGAGCAGTACTTC	CASSLDLAGLYEQYF	TRBD2	TRBV5-6	few	TRBJ2-7
TGTGCCAGCAGCACCAGACAGGGGAGGACTGAAGCTTTCTTT	CASSTRQGRTEAFF	TRBD1	TRBV11-2	.	TRBJ1-1
TGTGCCAGCAGCTTTGCCCGGGGTTACGAGCAGTACTTC	CASSFARGYEQYF	.	TRBV11-2	.	TRBJ2-7
TGTGCCAGCAGCTTCGGGGGCACTGAAGCTTTCTTT	CASSFGGTEAFF	.	TRBV5-4	once	TRBJ1-1
TGTGCCAGCAGCGCCCCGGGGGGTGGGGCCTACGAGCAGTACTTC	CASSAPGGGAYEQYF	TRBD2	TRBV9	once	TRBJ2-7
TGTGCCAGCAGGTTCCGCCGGGGGGCTCGAGAAGCTTTCTTT	CASRFRRGAREAFF	.	TRBV3-1/TRBV3-2	.	TRBJ1-1
TGCAGCGCCCGGACTAGCGGGGGCGAGCAGTACTTC	CSARTSGGEQYF	TRBD2	TRBV29-1	.	TRBJ2-7
TGCAGCGTTGAAGGTGGGGACGCAGAGACCCAGTACTTC	CSVEGGDAETQYF	.	TRBV29-1	.	TRBJ2-5
TGCGCCAGCAGCCAATTCCATGATGACAGTTACACCGGGGAGCTGTTTTTT	CASSQFHDDSYTGELFF	.	TRBV4-3	.	TRBJ2-2
TGTGCCAGCAGCCCGCGGGACAGGGGTTCACCCCTCCACTTT	CASSPRDRGSPLHF	TRBD1	TRBV3-1/TRBV3-2	.	TRBJ1-6
TGCAGCGTTCTACAGAAGAAAGATGAGCAGTTCTTC	CSVLQKKDEQFF	.	TRBV29-1	.	TRBJ2-1
TGTGCCAGCAGTTTACGGCTAGCGGAGTCCTACGAGCAGTACTTC	CASSLRLAESYEQYF	TRBD2	TRBV27	.	TRBJ2-7
TGTGCCAGCAGTCTGGACAGCACCTACGAGCAGTACTTC	CASSLDSTYEQYF	.	TRBV12-3/TRBV12-4	.	TRBJ2-7
TGTGCCAGCAGCTTAAATGCCCTAGGGGAGCAGTTCTTC	CASSLNALGEQFF	.	TRBV11-1	.	TRBJ2-1
TGTGCCAGCAGCCCCCGGGACGGGTACGAGCAGTACTTC	CASSPRDGYEQYF	.	TRBV7-9	.	TRBJ2-7
TGTGCCAGCAGTTTAGGTAGGGGGCGCTTCTTAGGTAATGAGCAGTTCTTC	CASSLGRGRFLGNEQFF	TRBD1	TRBV28	few	TRBJ2-1
TGTGCCAGCAGTTCAACAGGATATAATGGCTACACCTTC	CASSSTGYNGYTF	.	TRBV27	.	TRBJ1-2
TGTGCCAGCAGGAGCTCCTATAATTCACCCCTCCACTTT	CASRSSYNSPLHF	.	TRBV12-3/TRBV12-4	.	TRBJ1-6
TGTGCCAGCAGCGGGACGGGGGACAGGGATACGCAGTATTTT	CASSGTGDRDTQYF	TRBD1	TRBV9	few	TRBJ2-3
TGTGCCAGCATCCGATATACGGCCCTCTCCTATAATTCACCCCTCCACTTT	CASIRYTALSYNSPLHF	.	TRBV25-1	.	TRBJ1-6
TGTGCCAGCAGCTTGTACAGGGGCTCCTACGAGCAGTACTTC	CASSLYRGSYEQYF	TRBD1	TRBV5-6	few	TRBJ2-7
TGTGCCAGCAGCTTAGAGTCCCCGGGACTAGCGGCGACAGATACGCAGTATTTT	CASSLESPGLAATDTQYF	TRBD2	TRBV11-3	.	TRBJ2-3
TGTGCCAGCTTACAGGGTGCGAACACTGAAGCTTTCTTT	CASLQGANTEAFF	.	TRBV13	once	TRBJ1-1